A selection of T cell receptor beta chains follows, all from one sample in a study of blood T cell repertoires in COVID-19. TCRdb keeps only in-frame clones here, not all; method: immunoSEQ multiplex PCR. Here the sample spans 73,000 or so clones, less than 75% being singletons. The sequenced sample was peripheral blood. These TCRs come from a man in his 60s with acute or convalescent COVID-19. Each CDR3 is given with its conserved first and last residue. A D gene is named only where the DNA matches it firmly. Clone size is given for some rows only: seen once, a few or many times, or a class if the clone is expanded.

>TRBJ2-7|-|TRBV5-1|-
CASSTSLGGATENYEQYF
TGCGCCAGCAGCACCTCCCTCGGGGGAGCCACCGAAAACTACGAGCAGTACTTC
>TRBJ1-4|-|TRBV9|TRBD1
CASSGDSRSGVIEKLFF
TGTGCCAGCAGCGGGGACAGCCGGTCCGGCGTGATCGAAAAACTGTTTTTT
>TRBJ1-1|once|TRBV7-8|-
CASSVSTGRERAFF
TGTGCCAGCAGCGTTTCCACGGGGAGAGAGAGGGCTTTCTTT
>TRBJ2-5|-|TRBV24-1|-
CATSDLGSGSYQETQYF
TGTGCCACCAGTGATTTGGGTTCAGGCAGCTACCAAGAGACCCAGTACTTC
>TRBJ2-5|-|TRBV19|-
CASSIDHGRGDGETQYF
TGTGCCAGTAGTATAGATCACGGGAGAGGGGATGGAGAGACCCAGTACTTC
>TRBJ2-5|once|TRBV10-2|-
CASSENRGNQETQYF
TGCGCCAGCAGTGAAAACCGGGGGAACCAAGAGACCCAGTACTTC
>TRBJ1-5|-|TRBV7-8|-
CASSLNPGRGNQPQHF
TGTGCCAGCAGCTTAAATCCCGGCAGAGGAAATCAGCCCCAGCATTTT
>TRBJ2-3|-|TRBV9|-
CASSAQGRRTDTQYF
TGTGCCAGCAGCGCTCAAGGAAGGAGGACAGATACGCAGTATTTT
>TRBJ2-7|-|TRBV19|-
CASSISDTYSYEQYF
TGTGCCAGTAGTATCTCGGACACCTACTCCTACGAGCAGTACTTC
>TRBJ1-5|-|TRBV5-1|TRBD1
CASSRTGASNQPQHF
TGCGCCAGCAGCCGAACAGGGGCGAGCAATCAGCCCCAGCATTTT
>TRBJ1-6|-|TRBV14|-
CASSHKTTSPLHF
TGTGCCAGCAGCCATAAGACAACTTCACCCCTCCACTTT
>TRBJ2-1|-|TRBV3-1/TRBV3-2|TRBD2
CASRLSGLAGVNEQFF
TGTGCCAGCAGACTCAGCGGACTAGCGGGAGTCAATGAGCAGTTCTTC
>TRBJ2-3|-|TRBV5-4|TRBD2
CASSQLAGGPVDTQYF
TGTGCCAGCAGCCAACTAGCGGGAGGGCCGGTAGATACGCAGTATTTT
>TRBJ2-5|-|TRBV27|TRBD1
CASRRRVQGVETQYF
TGTGCCAGCAGAAGAAGAGTACAGGGGGTAGAGACCCAGTACTTC
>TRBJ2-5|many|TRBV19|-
CASSSQGGHQETQYF
TGTGCCAGTAGTTCCCAGGGTGGCCACCAAGAGACCCAGTACTTC
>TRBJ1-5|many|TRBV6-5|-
CASTGGQPQHF
TGTGCCAGCACGGGGGGTCAGCCCCAGCATTTT
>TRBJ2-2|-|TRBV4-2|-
CASSRGLILSGELFF
TGTGCCAGCAGCCGTGGACTTATATTGTCGGGGGAGCTGTTTTTT
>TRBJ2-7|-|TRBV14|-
CASSQDSLAGYEQYF
TGTGCCAGCAGCCAAGACAGTCTGGCAGGGTACGAGCAGTACTTC
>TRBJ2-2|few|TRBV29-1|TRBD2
CSVLIGGSNTGELFF
TGCAGCGTTCTAATCGGGGGGTCGAACACCGGGGAGCTGTTTTTT
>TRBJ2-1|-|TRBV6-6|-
CASSGSNEQFF
TGTGCCAGCAGTGGTAGCAATGAGCAGTTCTTC
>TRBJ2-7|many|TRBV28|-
CASSFGGDEQYF
TGTGCCAGCAGTTTTGGCGGGGACGAGCAGTACTTC
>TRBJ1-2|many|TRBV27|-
CASSLFRGIGYTF
TGTGCCAGCAGTTTATTTCGGGGGATTGGCTACACCTTC